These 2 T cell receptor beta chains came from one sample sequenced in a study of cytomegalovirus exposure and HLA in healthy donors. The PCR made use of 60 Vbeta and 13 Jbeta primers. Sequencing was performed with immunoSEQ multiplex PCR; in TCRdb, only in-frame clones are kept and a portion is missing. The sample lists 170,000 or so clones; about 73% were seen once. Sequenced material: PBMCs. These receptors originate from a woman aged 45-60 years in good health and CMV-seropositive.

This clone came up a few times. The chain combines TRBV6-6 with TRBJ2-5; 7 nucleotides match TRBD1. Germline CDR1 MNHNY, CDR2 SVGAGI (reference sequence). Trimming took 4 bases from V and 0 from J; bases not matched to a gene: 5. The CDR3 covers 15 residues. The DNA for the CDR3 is TGTGCCAGCAGTTTCGGGACAGAGTACCAAGAGACCCAGTACTTC. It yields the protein CASSFGTEYQETQYF.

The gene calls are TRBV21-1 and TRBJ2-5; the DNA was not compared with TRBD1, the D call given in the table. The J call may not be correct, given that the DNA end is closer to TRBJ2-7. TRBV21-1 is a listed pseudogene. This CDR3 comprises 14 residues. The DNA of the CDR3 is TGTGCCTCCAGCCAGGGGACAACGTCCTACGAGCAGTACTTC. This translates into CASSQGTTSYEQYF.